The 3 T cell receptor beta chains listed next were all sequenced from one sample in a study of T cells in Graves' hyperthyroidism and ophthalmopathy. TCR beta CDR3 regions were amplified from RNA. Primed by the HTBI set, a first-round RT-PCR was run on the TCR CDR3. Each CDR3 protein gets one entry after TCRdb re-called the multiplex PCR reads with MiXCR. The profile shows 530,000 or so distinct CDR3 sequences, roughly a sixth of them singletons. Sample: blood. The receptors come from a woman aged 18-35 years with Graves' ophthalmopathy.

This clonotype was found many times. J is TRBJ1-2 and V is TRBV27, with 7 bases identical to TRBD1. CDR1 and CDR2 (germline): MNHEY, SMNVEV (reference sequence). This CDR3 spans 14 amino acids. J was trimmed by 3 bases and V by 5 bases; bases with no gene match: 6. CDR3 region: CASSPTGDYYGYTF. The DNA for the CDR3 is TGTGCCAGCAGTCCTACAGGGGATTACTATGGCTACACCTTC.

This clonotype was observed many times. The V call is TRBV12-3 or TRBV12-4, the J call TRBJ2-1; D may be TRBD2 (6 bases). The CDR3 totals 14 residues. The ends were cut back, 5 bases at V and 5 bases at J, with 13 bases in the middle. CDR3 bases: TGTGCCAGCAGTCCAGAGGTAGCGGACAATGAGCAGTTCTTC. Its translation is CASSPEVADNEQFF.

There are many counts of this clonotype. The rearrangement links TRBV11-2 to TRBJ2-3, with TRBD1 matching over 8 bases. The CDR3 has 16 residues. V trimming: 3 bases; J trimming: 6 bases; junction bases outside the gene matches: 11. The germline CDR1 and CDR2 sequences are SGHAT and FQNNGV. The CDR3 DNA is TGTGCCAGCAGCTTTCTTACAGGGGGATTGGGGGATACGCAGTATTTT. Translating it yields CASSFLTGGLGDTQYF.